This TCR beta chain was found in a study of cytomegalovirus exposure and HLA in healthy donors. Study-wide points: In a later analysis, TCR association rates varied by HLA locus: DRB1 most, HLA-C fewest.

This clone showed up just a few times. Its antigen is not known. Germline V CDR1 and CDR2: SGHNT, YYREEE (reference sequence). The CDR3 is made up of 16 amino acids. PCR used 60 Vbeta primers and 13 Jbeta primers. Some clones are missing from TCRdb's copy, which holds only in-frame ones; the method was immunoSEQ multiplex PCR. The profile covers 90,000 to 140,000 clones, with over 12% appearing a single time and around 0.83% taken by the ten largest. The sample taken for sequencing was PBMCs. The source of this sequence is a female donor in good health and CMV-seronegative. This chain connects TRBV5-4 to TRBJ1-3; TRBD1 aligns across 7 bases. The J call may be in error: the DNA end matches TRBJ2-2 better. Written as DNA, the CDR3 is TGTGCCAGCAGCGCAGGACAGGTCGGGGTCGCCGGGGAGCTGTTTTTT. Its protein is CASSAGQVGVAGELFF.